This T cell receptor beta chain emerged from a study of blood T cell repertoires in COVID-19. Only a few counts were recorded for this clone. As originally analysed: Amplification of reference gene primers was used by the study to estimate nucleated cell counts. Profiling relied on immunoSEQ multiplex PCR, and the TCRdb table lists in-frame clones only, not all of them. V and J calls and clone size are as listed in that table; D and trimming were resolved from the DNA. Here the sample spans approximately 170,000 clones, 70% to 90% being singletons. The germline V and J ends were trimmed by 4 bases and 5 bases, with 14 bases remaining between them. The CDR3 length is 14 residues. The germline gives CDR1 SGHTA, CDR2 FQGNSA.

This TCR derives from a man aged 35-49 years who had recovered from COVID-19. Source material: peripheral blood. The chain combines TRBV7-2 with TRBJ2-5; tentative D call: TRBD1 (5 bases). The CDR3 DNA reads TGTGCCAGCAGCTCTAGACAGTCGCGGGAGACCCAGTACTTC. This sequence encodes CASSSRQSRETQYF. Full variable domain (rest looked up from reference TRBV7-2 and TRBJ2-5): GAGVSQSPSNKVTEKGKDVELRCDPISGHTALYWYRQSLGQGLEFLIYFQGNSAPDKSGLPSDRFSAERTGGSVSTLTIQRTQQEDSAVYLCASSSRQSRETQYFGPGTRLLVL.